The 16 T cell receptor beta chains presented below share a single source sample, sequenced in a study of cytomegalovirus exposure and HLA in healthy donors. PCR used 60 Vbeta primers and 13 Jbeta primers. Sequenced by immunoSEQ multiplex PCR; TCRdb stores in-frame clones only, minus some. The sample has more than 75,000 clones, roughly 85% seen once. Sequences were obtained from PBMCs. These receptors originate from a man between 25 and 39 years old in good health and CMV-seronegative.

This chain links TRBV6-1 with TRBJ1-4; no firm D call. Trimming took 9 bases from V and 8 from J, leaving 16 bases between them. The CDR3 extends over 13 amino acids. Germline CDR1 is MNHNS and CDR2 is SASEGT. In nucleotides, the CDR3 is TGTGCCAGTAGTACCGGGGAATCCGAAAAACTGTTTTTT. It codes for CASSTGESEKLFF.

In its sample, this clone was seen once. The CDR3 coding sequence is TGCGCCAGCAGGAGCGCAGTAAATAGCAGACTTGAAGCTTTCTTT. Residues: CASRSAVNSRLEAFF. V usage is TRBV4-1 and J usage is TRBJ1-1; D is undetermined. Trimming stripped 6 bases from V and 7 bases from J, with 21 bases between. Germline lookup yields CDR1 MGHRA and CDR2 YSYEKL. The length of the CDR3 is 15 residues.

The gene calls are TRBV28 and TRBJ2-5; 7 nucleotides agree with TRBD1. The length of the CDR3 is 15 residues. Germline-derived CDR1 and CDR2 are MDHEN and SYDVKM. With V trimmed by 4 bases and J by 3 bases, 8 bases remained unmatched. The CDR3 sequence is CASSSYGTAEETQYF. In DNA form, the CDR3 reads TGTGCCAGCAGTTCGTACGGGACAGCGGAAGAGACCCAGTACTTC.

The V gene is TRBV10-3, the J gene TRBJ1-1; D possibly corresponds to TRBD1 (6 bases). This CDR3 spans 14 amino acids. CDR1 is ENHRY and CDR2 is SYGVKD in the germline V gene. Trimming took 10 bases from V and 2 from J, leaving 17 bases between them. The CDR3 is CATTAGTSNTEAFF. The CDR3 nucleotides are TGTGCCACTACGGCCGGGACAAGTAACACTGAAGCTTTCTTT.

Details on this clone: Distinct nucleotide sequences in the sample also encode this CDR3. The J gene is TRBJ2-6, the V gene TRBV11-2; 8 bases map to TRBD2. The germline V gene has CDR1 SGHAT and CDR2 FQNNGV. The V gene end was trimmed by 5 bases and the J gene end by 2 bases; junction bases not matched to a gene: 2. This CDR3 has 15 residues. CDR3: CASSPGGAGANVLTF. The CDR3 coding sequence is TGTGCCAGCAGCCCCGGGGGGGCTGGGGCCAACGTCCTGACTTTC.

V usage is TRBV15 and J usage is TRBJ2-3; D possibly corresponds to TRBD2 (6 bases). V was cut by 0 bases and J by 8 bases, with 15 bases left in between. CDR1 LNHNV and CDR2 YYDKDF come from the germline V gene (reference sequence). This CDR3 has 15 amino acids. CDR3 sequence reads: CATSRERQPGGTQYF. The CDR3 region has the DNA TGTGCCACCAGCAGAGAAAGACAGCCCGGGGGTACGCAGTATTTT.

V usage is TRBV6-4 and J usage is TRBJ2-2, with 8 bases aligning to TRBD2. Germline V lookup: CDR1 MRHNA, CDR2 SNTAGT. V shed 5 bases and J 4 bases; nucleotides not matched to a gene: 0. This CDR3 is 13 amino acids long. The CDR3 coding sequence is TGTGCCAGCAGTAGCGGGAGCACCGGGGAGCTGTTTTTT. Translation: CASSSGSTGELFF.

The rearrangement links TRBV28 to TRBJ2-1, with 8 bases that match TRBD1. The CDR3 covers 14 residues. Germline values: CDR1 MDHEN, CDR2 SYDVKM. The ends lost 6 bases at V and 7 bases at J; junction bases unmatched: 8. CDR3 DNA: TGTGCCAGCAGCCTATCAACAGGGGGGAATGAGCAGTTCTTC. Protein sequence: CASSLSTGGNEQFF.

The chain is built from TRBV7-9 and TRBJ2-7; TRBD2 matches at 9 bases. Trimming cost V 0 bases and J 6 bases; bases outside gene matches: 6. The CDR3 has 15 amino acids. Germline CDR1 is SEHNR and CDR2 is FQNEAQ (reference sequence). The CDR3 region is CASSLAGLAGSEQYF. For the CDR3, the DNA is TGTGCCAGCAGCTTAGCGGGTCTAGCGGGAAGCGAGCAGTACTTC.

The genes are TRBV27 and TRBJ2-5, with TRBD1 as a possible D gene (7 bases). This CDR3 comprises 16 residues. V lost 5 bases and J lost 3, with 19 bases in between. Germline values: CDR1 MNHEY, CDR2 SMNVEV (reference sequence). The CDR3 region is CASSTIPGGGKETQYF. DNA of the CDR3: TGTGCCAGCAGTACCATCCCAGGGGGAGGCAAAGAGACCCAGTACTTC.

CDR3 sequence: CASSQGDRGGSGELFF. As DNA, the CDR3 is TGCGCCAGCAGCCAAGGAGACAGGGGAGGATCCGGGGAGCTGTTTTTT. The V and J genes are TRBV4-3 and TRBJ2-2; TRBD1 matches at 8 bases. Germline V CDR1 and CDR2: LGHNA, YSLEER. Losses at the gene ends were 1 base for V and 6 bases for J; bases not matched to a gene: 7. The CDR3 totals 16 residues.

The chain carries TRBV6-1 and TRBJ1-2; 8 bases line up with TRBD1. The V gene's germline CDR1 is MNHNS and CDR2 SASEGT. J gave up 6 bases and V 4 bases, and 7 bases lay outside the gene matches. The CDR3 is 14 residues long. The CDR3 spells CASSAQGALDGYTF. The DNA of the CDR3 is TGTGCCAGCAGTGCCCAGGGGGCTCTGGATGGCTACACCTTC.

The chain employs TRBV10-3 and TRBJ2-7; 7 positions agree with TRBD2. CDR3 length equals 14 residues. Trimming took 3 bases from V and 5 from J; bases not matched to a gene: 7. CDR1 ENHRY and CDR2 SYGVKD come from the germline V gene. CDR3 sequence: CAISEGGSKDEQYF. In DNA, the CDR3 is TGTGCCATCAGTGAAGGCGGGAGTAAGGACGAGCAGTACTTC.

This clone was found a few times. The rearrangement links TRBV6-4 to TRBJ1-2; maybe TRBD1 (5 bases). V lost 7 bases to trimming and J lost 2 bases, with 17 bases between them. The CDR3 extends over 15 amino acids. Per germline, CDR1 MRHNA and CDR2 SNTAGT. The CDR3 DNA sequence: TGTGCCAGCAAAGTGGACCCCGGGGGAAACTATGGCTACACCTTC. Its translation: CASKVDPGGNYGYTF.

This chain connects TRBV4-1 to TRBJ2-4, with a tentative D call TRBD1 (5 bases). V gave up 0 bases and J gave up 0 bases, with 15 bases separating them. Germline CDR1 MGHRA, CDR2 YSYEKL. The CDR3 covers 18 residues. In DNA, the CDR3 is TGCGCCAGCAGCCAAGATAAGGGGCAGACCATAGCCAAAAACATTCAGTACTTC. Its translation: CASSQDKGQTIAKNIQYF.

The chain joins TRBV7-2 to TRBJ2-1, with a tentative D call TRBD2 (6 bases). V lost 2 bases, J lost 4 bases, and 9 bases lay in between. This CDR3 has 14 amino acids. Germline values: CDR1 SGHTA, CDR2 FQGNSA. CDR3 in amino acids: CASSLRAGYNEQFF. The CDR3 coding sequence is TGTGCCAGCAGCTTAAGGGCGGGGTACAATGAGCAGTTCTTC.